This T cell receptor (beta chain) was profiled in a study of shared clonotypes between healthy human individuals. Positive CCR7 selection of CD45RO-negative cells yielded the naive CD8 cells, and terminally differentiated effector memory CD45RA+ cells were excluded. The assay was carried out at the deep level. The material for each subset, its genomic DNA, was split evenly across several immunoSEQ plates. Here immunoSEQ multiplex PCR was the method, and the copy in TCRdb shows in-frame clones only, minus some. The data hold about 2,100,000 clones, with 85% to 95% observed a single time. Germline CDR1 is LGHNA and CDR2 is YSLEER. V was clipped by 2 bases and J by 3 bases, with 26 bases between them. The CDR3 loop spans 19 amino acids.

The sample consisted of naive CD8+ T cells from PBMCs. The chain combines TRBV4-3 with TRBJ2-7; D might be TRBD1 or TRBD2, each matching 5 bases. The clonotype comes from a man younger than 30 in good health. Some clones in this sample may be carry-over from other donors' samples. DNA of the CDR3: TGCGCCAGCAGCCAAACCCTACCCGGGACCGAGAACCCAATCTACGAGCAGTACTTC. Translated: CASSQTLPGTENPIYEQYF.